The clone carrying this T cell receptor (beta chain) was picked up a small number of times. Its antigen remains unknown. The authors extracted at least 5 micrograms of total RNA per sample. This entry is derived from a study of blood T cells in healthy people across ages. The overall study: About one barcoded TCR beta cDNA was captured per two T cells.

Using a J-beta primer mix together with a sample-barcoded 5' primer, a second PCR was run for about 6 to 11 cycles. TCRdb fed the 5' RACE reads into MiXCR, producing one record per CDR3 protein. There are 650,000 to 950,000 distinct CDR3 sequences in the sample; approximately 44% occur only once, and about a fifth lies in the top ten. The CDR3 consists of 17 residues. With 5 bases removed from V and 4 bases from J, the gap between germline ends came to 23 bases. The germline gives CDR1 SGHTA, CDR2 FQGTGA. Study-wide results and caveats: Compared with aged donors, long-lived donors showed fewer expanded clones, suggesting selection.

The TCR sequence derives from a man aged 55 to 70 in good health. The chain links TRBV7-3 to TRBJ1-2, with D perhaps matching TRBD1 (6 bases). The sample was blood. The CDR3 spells CASSAGIGRTAGYGYTF. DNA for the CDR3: TGTGCCAGCAGCGCCGGGATTGGTAGGACAGCGGGCTATGGCTACACCTTC.